Shown below are 28 T cell receptor beta chains from a single sample sequenced in a study of blood T cell repertoires in COVID-19. The protocol was immunoSEQ multiplex PCR, while the TCRdb copy is restricted to in-frame clones and leaves out a portion. The sample has some 260,000 clones, roughly 87% seen once. The specimen sequenced was peripheral blood. The receptors shown here come from a human donor in a cohort sampled during active COVID-19.

J is TRBJ2-7 and V is TRBV27; the match to TRBD1 covers 8 bases. The trim removed 5 bases at V and 1 base at J, leaving 4 bases unmatched. The CDR3 contains 14 residues. Per germline, CDR1 MNHEY and CDR2 SMNVEV (reference sequence). CDR3 sequence reads: CASSPNRGSYEQYF. The CDR3 region has the DNA TGTGCCAGCAGTCCCAACAGGGGGTCCTACGAGCAGTACTTC.

A word on this clone: One junction end does not reproduce the germline sequence, and a read error may be involved. Written as DNA, the CDR3 is TGTGCCACCAGCAGGGAAAGCGGGGGCTCCTACGAGCAGTACTTC. Translated, it gives CATSRESGGSYEQYF. V usage is TRBV7-9 and J usage is TRBJ2-7; 8 nucleotides line up with TRBD2. Germline V gives CDR1 SEHNR, CDR2 FQNEAQ (reference sequence). The CDR3 sequence is 15 residues long.

The chain carries TRBV9 and TRBJ2-7, with 11 bases lining up with TRBD1. The CDR3 is 15 residues long. CDR1 and CDR2 (germline): SGDLS, YYNGEE. After removal of 3 bases from V and 9 bases from J, the junction contained 11 bases not matched to a gene. The CDR3 protein is CASSGTGTGGSGQYF. CDR3 DNA: TGTGCCAGCAGCGGAACCGGGACAGGGGGTAGCGGGCAGTACTTC.

The chain employs TRBV3-1 (or the pseudogene TRBV3-2) and TRBJ2-1; D may be TRBD2 (5 bases). This CDR3 contains 13 residues. V was clipped by 0 bases and J by 8 bases, with 8 bases between them. CDR1 and CDR2 (germline): LGHDT, YNNKEL (reference sequence). The CDR3: CASSQDRRDEQFF. In DNA form, the CDR3 reads TGTGCCAGCAGCCAAGACAGGCGGGATGAGCAGTTCTTC.

V is TRBV27 and J is TRBJ2-1, with a tentative D call TRBD2 (6 bases). Germline assignment: CDR1 MNHEY and CDR2 SMNVEV (reference sequence). V was pared by 2 bases and J by 0 bases, with 8 bases between. CDR3 size: 15 residues. In nucleotides, the CDR3 is TGTGCCAGCAGTTTACGGGGGAGCTCCTACAATGAGCAGTTCTTC. Its translation: CASSLRGSSYNEQFF.

The chain carries TRBV7-9 and TRBJ2-7; unclear D gene. Trimming removed 4 bases from V and 6 bases from J, with 7 bases in between. The CDR3 runs to 11 residues. Germline V gives CDR1 SEHNR, CDR2 FQNEAQ (reference sequence). CDR3 in amino acids: CASSYLGEQYF. The CDR3 DNA is TGTGCCAGCAGCTACCTAGGCGAGCAGTACTTC.

The CDR3 sequence is CASSQGQGGEQYF. CDR3 bases: TGTGCCAGCAGCCAAGGACAGGGCGGCGAGCAGTACTTC. V is TRBV16 and J is TRBJ2-7; TRBD1 matches 8 bases. This CDR3 contains 13 residues. The J segment lost 6 bases and the V segment lost 2 bases, leaving 3 bases of the junction unmatched. Germline CDR1 is KGHSY and CDR2 is FQNENV.

The chain uses TRBV5-1 and TRBJ2-6, with D perhaps matching TRBD1 (6 bases). V gave up 2 bases and J gave up 1 base, with 16 bases separating them. This CDR3 spans 18 amino acids. Germline lookup yields CDR1 SGHRS and CDR2 YFSETQ. CDR3 in DNA: TGCGCCAGCAGCTTAGGCATAGGGGGTAGGTCTGGGGCCAACGTCCTGACTTTC. It codes for CASSLGIGGRSGANVLTF. Filled out from reference TRBV5-1 and TRBJ2-6, the complete variable domain reads KAGVTQTPRYLIKTRGQQVTLSCSPISGHRSVSWYQQTPGQGLQFLFEYFSETQRNKGNFPGRFSGRQFSNSRSEMNVSTLELGDSALYLCASSLGIGGRSGANVLTFGAGSRLTVL.

The chain links TRBV30 to TRBJ2-7, with 7 bases lining up with TRBD2. From germline, CDR1 is GTSNPN and CDR2 SVGIG (reference sequence). The CDR3 spans 14 residues. V trimming: 3 bases; J trimming: 0 bases; junction bases outside the gene matches: 5. The CDR3 is CAWSGGSGSYEQYF. The CDR3 DNA follows: TGTGCCTGGAGCGGGGGGTCGGGCTCCTACGAGCAGTACTTC.

V and J are TRBV7-2 and TRBJ1-4; no clear D. V was shortened by 3 bases and J by 8 bases, with 19 bases between the two germline ends. The germline V gene has CDR1 SGHTA and CDR2 FQGNSA. CDR3 length: 16 residues. The CDR3: CASSFDSDLRIEKLFF. As DNA, the CDR3 is TGTGCCAGCAGCTTCGACTCTGACCTACGAATCGAAAAACTGTTTTTT.

The chain employs TRBV3-1 (or the pseudogene TRBV3-2) and TRBJ1-2; D is possibly TRBD1 (5 bases). Germline lookup yields CDR1 LGHDT and CDR2 YNNKEL (reference sequence). The V end lost 0 bases, the J end lost 8 bases, and 10 bases lay between the germline ends. This CDR3 spans 13 amino acids. As DNA, the CDR3 is TGTGCCAGCAGCCAAGATGGGGGGACGGGCTACACCTTC. Translation: CASSQDGGTGYTF.

The chain couples TRBV11-3 to TRBJ2-7; TRBD1 matches at 7 bases. CDR3 length equals 12 residues. V was clipped by 4 bases and J by 6 bases; unmatched bases: 3. Germline CDR1 SGHNT, CDR2 YENEEA. CDR3 DNA sequence: TGTGCCAGCAGCTCCCGACAGGGCGAGCAGTACTTC. Its translation: CASSSRQGEQYF.

The rearrangement uses TRBV19 and TRBJ2-1, with 14 bases lining up with TRBD2. Germline values: CDR1 LNHDA, CDR2 SQIVND (reference sequence). With V trimmed by 9 bases and J by 8 bases, 9 bases remained unmatched. The CDR3 extends over 15 amino acids. CDR3 nucleotide sequence: TGTGCCAGCAGGGCGGGACTAGCGGGGGACCATGAGCAGTTCTTC. Its translation: CASRAGLAGDHEQFF. The whole variable domain, filled in from reference TRBV19 and TRBJ2-1, reads DGGITQSPKYLFRKEGQNVTLSCEQNLNHDAMYWYRQDPGQGLRLIYYSQIVNDFQKGDIAEGYSVSREKKESFPLTVTSAQKNPTAFYLCASRAGLAGDHEQFFGPGTRLTVL.

The rearrangement joins TRBV7-2 to TRBJ1-1; 7 bases align to TRBD1. Germline assignment: CDR1 SGHTA and CDR2 FQGNSA. The CDR3 contains 15 residues. The trim removed 4 bases at V and 2 bases at J, leaving 7 bases unmatched. The CDR3 sequence: CASSSATGRNTEAFF. The CDR3 nucleotides are TGTGCCAGCAGCTCCGCGACAGGGAGAAACACTGAAGCTTTCTTT. The whole variable domain, filled in from reference TRBV7-2 and TRBJ1-1, reads GAGVSQSPSNKVTEKGKDVELRCDPISGHTALYWYRQSLGQGLEFLIYFQGNSAPDKSGLPSDRFSAERTGGSVSTLTIQRTQQEDSAVYLCASSSATGRNTEAFFGQGTRLTVV.

The rearrangement links TRBV4-3 to TRBJ1-2; D possibly corresponds to TRBD1 (5 bases). The CDR3 runs to 14 residues. Germline values: CDR1 LGHNA, CDR2 YSLEER. The ends were cut back, 0 bases at V and 9 bases at J, with 14 bases in the middle. The CDR3 DNA sequence: TGCGCCAGCAGCCAAGAGTGGGCAGGGTTTAGCTACACCTTC. Translation gives CASSQEWAGFSYTF.

The table lists this clone with a count of one. This chain uses TRBV7-3 with TRBJ2-1; TRBD2 aligns across 14 bases. V was pared by 5 bases and J by 7 bases, with 16 bases of the junction left unmatched. The CDR3 length is 19 residues. The germline V gene has CDR1 SGHTA and CDR2 FQGTGA. CDR3 region: CASSPGLAGGYGTTNEQFF. DNA of the CDR3: TGTGCCAGCAGCCCTGGACTAGCGGGAGGCTATGGCACTACAAATGAGCAGTTCTTC.

This sequence joins TRBV10-2 and TRBJ1-2; TRBD1 might be the D (6 bases). Germline V gene data show CDR1 as WSHSY and CDR2 as SAAADI. The CDR3 extends over 14 amino acids. Trimming took off 4 bases at V and 2 bases at J, with 11 bases between the two ends. DNA of the CDR3: TGCGCCAGCAGTGGTCAGACAGGCAACTATGGCTACACCTTC. Its translation is CASSGQTGNYGYTF.

This clone was seen only a few times. CDR3 nucleotides: TGCAGCGGGCGGGGCGGAGCGAACACTGAAGCTTTCTTT. Protein sequence: CSGRGGANTEAFF. The chain has TRBV29-1 and TRBJ1-1; tentative D call: TRBD1 (5 bases). This CDR3 has 13 amino acids. The germline gives CDR1 SQVTM, CDR2 ANQGSEA. Trimming removed 7 bases from V and 1 base from J, with 13 bases in between.

V usage is TRBV5-1 and J usage is TRBJ2-7; tentative D call: TRBD2 (6 bases). The V end was cut by 5 bases, the J end by 0 bases, with 15 bases between. This CDR3 comprises 15 residues. In germline, CDR1 is SGHRS, CDR2 YFSETQ. This CDR3 reads CASSIRASVSYEQYF. The CDR3 DNA is TGCGCCAGCAGTATACGGGCTAGCGTCTCCTACGAGCAGTACTTC.

This sequence joins TRBV7-2 and TRBJ2-7; a weak D match, TRBD2 (7 bases). The CDR3 consists of 15 residues. V was cut by 5 bases and J by 2 bases, with 16 bases left in between. Germline CDR1 SGHTA, CDR2 FQGNSA. Here the CDR3 DNA reads TGTGCCAGCAGCGCTGGGGGGGCCAAACCCTACGAGCAGTACTTC. Its translation is CASSAGGAKPYEQYF.

This chain uses TRBV30 with TRBJ2-7; 9 nucleotides agree with TRBD1. CDR3 size: 11 residues. With 5 bases clipped from V and 5 bases from J, the junction kept 1 base outside the gene matches. The germline CDR1 and CDR2 sequences are GTSNPN and SVGIG (reference sequence). In DNA, the CDR3 is TGTGCCTGGGGGACAGGGAACGAGCAGTACTTC. This sequence encodes CAWGTGNEQYF.

This sequence joins TRBV4-3 and TRBJ1-5, with 7 positions matching TRBD1. CDR3 length: 17 residues. Germline V gene lookup returns CDR1 LGHNA and CDR2 YSLEER. V gave up 0 bases and J gave up 5 bases; unmatched junction bases: 10. The CDR3 DNA reads as TGCGCCAGCAGCCAAGACTTCCAGGGGGGATGGTATCAGCCCCAGCATTTT. The encoded protein is CASSQDFQGGWYQPQHF.

CDR3: CASSLNPGSGNTIYF. CDR3 DNA: TGTGCCAGCAGCTTGAACCCAGGCTCTGGAAACACCATATATTTT. The gene calls are TRBV5-8 and TRBJ1-3; D unclear. The CDR3 is 15 amino acids. V dropped 1 base and J dropped 0 bases, with 8 bases sitting between them. CDR1 and CDR2 (germline): SGHTS, YDEGEE.

The sample holds one count of this clone. The chain links TRBV15 to TRBJ2-5; possibly TRBD1 for D (6 bases). The V gene's germline CDR1 is LNHNV and CDR2 YYDKDF (reference sequence). The CDR3 has 15 amino acids. Between the trimmed V and J ends, which lost 5 bases and 4 bases, there was a span of 17 bases. CDR3 in amino acids: CATSRPVGARETQYF. In DNA form, the CDR3 reads TGTGCCACCAGCCGCCCCGTGGGGGCGCGAGAGACCCAGTACTTC. The full variable domain, completed using reference TRBV15 and TRBJ2-5, is DAMVIQNPRYQVTQFGKPVTLSCSQTLNHNVMYWYQQKSSQAPKLLFHYYDKDFNNEADTPDNFQSRRPNTSFCFLDIRSPGLGDTAMYLCATSRPVGARETQYFGPGTRLLVL.

This chain joins TRBV5-1 and TRBJ2-1, with 12 bases matching TRBD2. CDR3 length equals 17 residues. With V trimmed by 7 bases and J by 6 bases, 14 bases remained unmatched. In germline, CDR1 is SGHRS, CDR2 YFSETQ. The CDR3 nucleotides read TGCGCCAGCGGTGAACTGACTAGCGGGAGTAGCGGCAATGAGCAGTTCTTC. It is translated as CASGELTSGSSGNEQFF.

V usage is TRBV18 and J usage is TRBJ2-5; the D gene is possibly TRBD1 (5 bases). Germline V gives CDR1 KGHSH, CDR2 LQKENI. The CDR3 is 14 amino acids. Trimming took off 6 bases at V and 2 bases at J, with 13 bases between the two ends. The CDR3 here is CASSQGSWQETQYF. Written as DNA, the CDR3 is TGTGCCAGCTCCCAGGGATCCTGGCAAGAGACCCAGTACTTC.

The CDR3 loop reads CARTKQEFYTF. In nucleotides, the CDR3 is TGCGCCAGAACGAAACAGGAGTTCTACACCTTC. J is TRBJ1-2 and V is TRBV10-2, with D perhaps matching TRBD1 (5 bases). The V and J ends lost 9 bases and 10 bases respectively, with 15 bases between them. The CDR3 consists of 11 residues. The germline V gene has CDR1 WSHSY and CDR2 SAAADI.

The rearrangement joins TRBV30 to TRBJ1-4; 9 nucleotides align to TRBD1. CDR3 length: 13 residues. J was trimmed by 3 bases and V by 5 bases; bases with no gene match: 1. The germline V gene encodes CDR1 GTSNPN and CDR2 SVGIG (reference sequence). CDR3 sequence: CAWGTGSNEKLFF. The CDR3 region has the DNA TGTGCCTGGGGGACAGGGTCTAATGAAAAACTGTTTTTT.